This T cell receptor beta chain was retrieved from a study of T-cell memory formation after mild COVID-19 (dated by TCRdb to the early 2020s). About the full investigation: TCR sequence clusters from the two donors were largely donor specific. T-cell clones expanding and contracting after mild COVID-19 in a couple of donors were tracked by longitudinal TCRalpha and TCRbeta repertoire sequencing. The cohort comprised two young, previously healthy adult volunteers, one female and one male. The full study reports these points: Balanced CD4/CD8 phenotypes were observed for clones contracting from day 15 to 85, whereas a bias towards CD4+ was observed for a second wave of clones expanding from day 15 to 37. Whether the second-wave clones peaking on day 37 were SARS-CoV-2 specific was not confirmed. Contracting CD4+ clones turned up mainly in the CM and EM memory subsets, whereas EMRA was where CD8+ clones were enriched. Some responding clones were found in pre-infection memory, which suggests that pre-existing cross-reactive memory T cells took part in the SARS-CoV-2 response. Only two mild cases were covered by the study, and larger cohorts that include severe cases with pre-infection samples were considered necessary.

The data were produced on an Illumina NovaSeq 6000. TCRalpha and TCRbeta cDNA libraries were constructed by 5'RACE with constant-segment primers, with sample barcodes and unique molecular identifiers being introduced. RNA was extracted from every sample with Trizol reagent. Library amplification was performed in two PCR steps, and a second sample barcode and Illumina TruSeq adapters were introduced in the second step. Sequencing of the libraries was done on an Illumina NovaSeq, producing 2 x 150 bp paired-end reads. The original pipeline was this. Demultiplexing of reads and collapsing into UMI-guided consensus sequences were performed with migec v1.2.7. With mixcr v2.1.11, UMI consensuses were aligned to TRA and TRB V and J templates and assembled into clonotypes. A clonotype was counted as expanded or contracted only when both edgeR and NoisET called the clonotype significant, with the noise models trained on biological replicates. For edgeR calls, a false discovery rate-adjusted p below 0.01 and a log2 fold-change threshold of 1 were applied. As an exploratory analysis of dynamics, max-normalized trajectories of the 1000 most abundant clonotypes were examined by PCA with hierarchical clustering. Each responding clone was given a CD4 or CD8 phenotype based on the CD4+ and CD8+ repertoires, which had been sequenced separately. The public reads were run again by TCRdb, first through fastp at Q25 and then through MiXCR, and only productive beta chains were kept. Every distinct CDR3 protein forms one entry, paired with its most common genes and DNA. These V and J calls rely on TCRdb rather than the paper's analysis. Recorded for this sample are approximately 89,000 distinct CDR3 sequences; 9.5% to 15% of them occurred a single time. Of the sample, around two fifths falls within the top ten clones.

Taken from cysteine to phenylalanine, the CDR3 has 15 residues. Solely the CDR3 DNA is kept, with 45 bases framed from the first base. The germline ends are 16 bases apart after V is trimmed by 6 bases and J by 5 bases. The germline V gene specifies MNHEY as CDR1 and SVGAGI as CDR2. Ficoll-Paque density gradient centrifugation was used to isolate PBMCs. Note on this clonotype: Its antigen remains unidentified. Per-nucleotide qualities are absent, and no much larger clonotype sits a single base away.

The sequenced material came from PBMCs or a T cell subset sorted from them (not recorded which). The receptor chain draws on TRBV6-5 and TRBJ1-4; TRBD1 is a weak D gene call, 6 bases matching. The sequence was collected from a man aged 18 to 35 who had mild COVID-19 (a few samples of this study predate the infection). The sample titles of this study are shuffled in the database, so cell type and time point are left out; the donor was told from shared clones. The DNA sequence follows: TGTGCCAGCAGCCCACTAGGGGGTTCGAATGAAAAACTGTTTTTT. Translated, this is CASSPLGGSNEKLFF.